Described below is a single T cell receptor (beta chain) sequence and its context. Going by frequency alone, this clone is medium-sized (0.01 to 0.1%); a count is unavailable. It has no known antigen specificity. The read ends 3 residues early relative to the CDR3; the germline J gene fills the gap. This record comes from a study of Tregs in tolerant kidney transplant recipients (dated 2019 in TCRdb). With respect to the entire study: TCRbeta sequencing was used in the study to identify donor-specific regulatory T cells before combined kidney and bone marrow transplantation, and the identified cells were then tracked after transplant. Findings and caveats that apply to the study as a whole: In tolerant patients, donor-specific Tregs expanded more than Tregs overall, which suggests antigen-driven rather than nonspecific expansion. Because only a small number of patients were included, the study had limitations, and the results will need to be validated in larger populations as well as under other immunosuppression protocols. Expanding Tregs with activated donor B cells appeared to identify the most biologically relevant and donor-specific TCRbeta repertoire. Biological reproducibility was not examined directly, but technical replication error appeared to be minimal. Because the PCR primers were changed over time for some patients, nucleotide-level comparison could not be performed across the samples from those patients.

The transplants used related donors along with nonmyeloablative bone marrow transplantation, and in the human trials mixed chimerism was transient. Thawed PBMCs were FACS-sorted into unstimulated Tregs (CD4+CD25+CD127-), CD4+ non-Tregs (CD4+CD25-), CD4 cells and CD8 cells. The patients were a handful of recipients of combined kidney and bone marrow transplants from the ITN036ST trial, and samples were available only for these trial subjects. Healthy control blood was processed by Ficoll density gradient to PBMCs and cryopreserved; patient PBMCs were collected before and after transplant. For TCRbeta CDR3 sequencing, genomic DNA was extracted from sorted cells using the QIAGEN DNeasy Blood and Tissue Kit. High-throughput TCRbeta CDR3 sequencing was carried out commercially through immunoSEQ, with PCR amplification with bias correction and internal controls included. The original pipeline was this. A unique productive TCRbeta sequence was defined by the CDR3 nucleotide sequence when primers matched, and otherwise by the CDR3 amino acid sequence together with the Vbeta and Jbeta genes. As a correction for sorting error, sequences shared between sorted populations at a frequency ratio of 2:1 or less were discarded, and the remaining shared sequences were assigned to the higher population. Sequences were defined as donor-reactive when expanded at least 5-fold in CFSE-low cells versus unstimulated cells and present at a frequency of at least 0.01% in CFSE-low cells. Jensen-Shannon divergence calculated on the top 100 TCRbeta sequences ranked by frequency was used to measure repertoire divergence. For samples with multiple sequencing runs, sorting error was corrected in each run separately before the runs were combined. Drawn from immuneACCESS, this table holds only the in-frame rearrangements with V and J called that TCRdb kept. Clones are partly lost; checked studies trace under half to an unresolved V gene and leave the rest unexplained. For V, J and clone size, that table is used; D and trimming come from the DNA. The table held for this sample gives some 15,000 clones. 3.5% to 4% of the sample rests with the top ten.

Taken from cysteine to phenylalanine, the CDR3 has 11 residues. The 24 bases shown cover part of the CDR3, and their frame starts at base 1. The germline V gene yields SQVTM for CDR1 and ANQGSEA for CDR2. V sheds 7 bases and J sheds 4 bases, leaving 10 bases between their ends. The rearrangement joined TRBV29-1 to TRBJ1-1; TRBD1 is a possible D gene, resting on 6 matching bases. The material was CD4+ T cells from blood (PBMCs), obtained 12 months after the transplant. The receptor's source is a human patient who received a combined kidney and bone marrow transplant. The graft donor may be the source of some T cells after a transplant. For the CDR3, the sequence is CSAQGVTEAFF. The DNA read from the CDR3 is TGCAGCGCACAGGGTGTCACTGAA.